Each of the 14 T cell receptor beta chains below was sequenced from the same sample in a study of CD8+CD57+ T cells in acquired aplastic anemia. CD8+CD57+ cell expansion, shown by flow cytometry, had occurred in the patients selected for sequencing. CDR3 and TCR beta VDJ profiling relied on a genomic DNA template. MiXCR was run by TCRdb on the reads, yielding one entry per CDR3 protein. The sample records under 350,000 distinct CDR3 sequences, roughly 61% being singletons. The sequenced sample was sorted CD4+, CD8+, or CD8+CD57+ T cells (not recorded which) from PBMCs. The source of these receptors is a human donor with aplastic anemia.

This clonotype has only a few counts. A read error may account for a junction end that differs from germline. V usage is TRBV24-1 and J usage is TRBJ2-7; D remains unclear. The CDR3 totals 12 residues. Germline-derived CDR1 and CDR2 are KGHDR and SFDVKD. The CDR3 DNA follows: TGTGCCACCAGCGCCCTCAAAGACCGGGCAATCTTC. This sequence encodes CATSALKDRAIF.

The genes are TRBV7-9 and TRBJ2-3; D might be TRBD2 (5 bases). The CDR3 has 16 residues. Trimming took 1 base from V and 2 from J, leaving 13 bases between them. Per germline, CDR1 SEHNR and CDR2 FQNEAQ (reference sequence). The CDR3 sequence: CASSLVGLEATDTQYF. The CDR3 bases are TGTGCCAGCAGCTTAGTTGGACTTGAAGCCACAGATACGCAGTATTTT.

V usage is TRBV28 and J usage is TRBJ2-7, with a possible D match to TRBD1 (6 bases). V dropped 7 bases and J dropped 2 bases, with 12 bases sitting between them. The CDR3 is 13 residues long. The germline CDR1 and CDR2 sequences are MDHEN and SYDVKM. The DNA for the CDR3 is TGTGCCAGCACCCCGGACAGCGCCTACGAGCAGTACTTC. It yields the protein CASTPDSAYEQYF.

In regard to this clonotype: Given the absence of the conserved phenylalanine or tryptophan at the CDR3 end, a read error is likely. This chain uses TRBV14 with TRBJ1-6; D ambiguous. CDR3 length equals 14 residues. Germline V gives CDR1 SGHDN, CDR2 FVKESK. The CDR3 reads CASSLVWGNSPLHL. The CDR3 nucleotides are TGTGCCAGCAGCCTTGTTTGGGGTAATTCGCCCCTCCACCTT.

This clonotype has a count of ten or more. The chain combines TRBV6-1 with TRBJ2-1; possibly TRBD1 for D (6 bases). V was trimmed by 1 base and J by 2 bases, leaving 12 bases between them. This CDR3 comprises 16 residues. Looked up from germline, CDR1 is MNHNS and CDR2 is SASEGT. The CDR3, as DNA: TGTGCCAGCAGTGAAGACGGACAGATTACCTACAATGAGCAGTTCTTC. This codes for CASSEDGQITYNEQFF.

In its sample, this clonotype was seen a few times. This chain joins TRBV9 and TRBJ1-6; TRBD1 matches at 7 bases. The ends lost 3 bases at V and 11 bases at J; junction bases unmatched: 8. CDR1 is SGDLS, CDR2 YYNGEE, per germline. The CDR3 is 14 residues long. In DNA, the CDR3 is TGTGCCAGCAGCGGCGACAGGGTTTGGGCACCCCTCCACTTT. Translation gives CASSGDRVWAPLHF. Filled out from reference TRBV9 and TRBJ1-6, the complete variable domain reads DSGVTQTPKHLITATGQRVTLRCSPRSGDLSVYWYQQSLDQGLQFLIQYYNGEERAKGNILERFSAQQFPDLHSELNLSSLELGDSALYFCASSGDRVWAPLHFGNGTRLTVT.

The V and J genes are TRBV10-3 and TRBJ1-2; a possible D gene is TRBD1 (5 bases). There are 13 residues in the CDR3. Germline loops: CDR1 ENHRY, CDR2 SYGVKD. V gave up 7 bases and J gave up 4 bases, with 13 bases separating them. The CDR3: CAIKTDSTYGYTF. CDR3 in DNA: TGTGCCATCAAAACCGACAGTACCTATGGCTACACCTTC.

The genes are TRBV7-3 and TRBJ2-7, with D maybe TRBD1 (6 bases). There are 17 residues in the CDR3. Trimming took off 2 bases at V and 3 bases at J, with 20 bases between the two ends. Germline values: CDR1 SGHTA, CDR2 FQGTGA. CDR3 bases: TGTGCCAGCAGCTTAGGCCCCGCGCTGGACAGCGACTACGAGCAGTACTTC. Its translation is CASSLGPALDSDYEQYF.

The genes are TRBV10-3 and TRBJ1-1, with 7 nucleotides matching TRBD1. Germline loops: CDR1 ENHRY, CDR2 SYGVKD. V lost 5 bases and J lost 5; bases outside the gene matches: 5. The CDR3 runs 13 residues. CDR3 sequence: CAISKTGDTEAFF. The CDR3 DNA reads TGTGCCATCAGTAAAACAGGGGATACTGAAGCTTTCTTT.

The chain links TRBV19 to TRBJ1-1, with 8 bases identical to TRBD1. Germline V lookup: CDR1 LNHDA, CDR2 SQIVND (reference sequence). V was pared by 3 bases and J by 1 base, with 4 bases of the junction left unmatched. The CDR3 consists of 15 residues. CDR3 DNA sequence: TGTGCCAGTAGTATGGGACAGGAGTCGAACACTGAAGCTTTCTTT. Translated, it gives CASSMGQESNTEAFF.

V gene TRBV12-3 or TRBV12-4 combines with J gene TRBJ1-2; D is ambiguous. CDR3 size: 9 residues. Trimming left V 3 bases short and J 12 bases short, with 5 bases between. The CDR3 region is CASSFGHTF. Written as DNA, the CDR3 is TGTGCCAGCAGTTTTGGACACACCTTC.

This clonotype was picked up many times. The CDR3: CASSQSGLAGETQYF. CDR3 in DNA: TGCGCCAGCAGCCAATCCGGACTAGCGGGAGAGACCCAGTACTTC. The rearrangement uses TRBV4-1 and TRBJ2-5; TRBD2 aligns across 11 bases. The CDR3 extends over 15 amino acids. CDR1 is MGHRA, CDR2 YSYEKL, per germline. J was trimmed by 4 bases and V by 2 bases; bases with no gene match: 3.

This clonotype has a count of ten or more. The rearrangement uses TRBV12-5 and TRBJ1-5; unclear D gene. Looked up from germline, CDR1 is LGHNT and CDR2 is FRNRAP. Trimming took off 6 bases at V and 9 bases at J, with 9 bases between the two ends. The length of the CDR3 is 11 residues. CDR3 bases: TGTGCTAGTGGCCTTGCTTCGCCCCAGCATTTT. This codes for CASGLASPQHF.

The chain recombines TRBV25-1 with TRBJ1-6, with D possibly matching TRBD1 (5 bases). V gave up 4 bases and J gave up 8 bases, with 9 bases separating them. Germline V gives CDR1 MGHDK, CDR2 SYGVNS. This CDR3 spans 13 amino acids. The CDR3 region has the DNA TGTGCCAGCAGTGCAGGGCTCCATTCACCCCTCCACTTT. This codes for CASSAGLHSPLHF.